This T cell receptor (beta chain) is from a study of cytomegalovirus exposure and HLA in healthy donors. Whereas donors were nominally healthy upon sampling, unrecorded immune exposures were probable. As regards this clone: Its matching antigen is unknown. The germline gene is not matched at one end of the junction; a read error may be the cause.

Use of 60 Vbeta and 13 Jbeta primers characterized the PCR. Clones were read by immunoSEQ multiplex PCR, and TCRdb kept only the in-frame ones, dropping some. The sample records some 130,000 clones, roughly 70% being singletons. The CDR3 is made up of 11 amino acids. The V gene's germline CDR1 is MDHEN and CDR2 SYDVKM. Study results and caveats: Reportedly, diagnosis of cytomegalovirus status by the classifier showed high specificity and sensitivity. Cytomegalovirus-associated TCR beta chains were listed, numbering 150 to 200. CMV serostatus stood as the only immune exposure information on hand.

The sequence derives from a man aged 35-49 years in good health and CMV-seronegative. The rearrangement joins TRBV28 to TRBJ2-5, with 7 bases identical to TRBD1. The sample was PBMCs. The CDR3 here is CASSLSGTEDF. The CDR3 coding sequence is TGTGCCAGCAGTTTATCCGGGACAGAAGACTTC.